Listed here are 4 T cell receptor beta chains from one sample, sequenced in a study of naive and memory T cell subsets. Four PCR rounds used nested alpha and beta constant region primers plus the SP2 primer. TCRdb reprocessed the UMI-ligation and nested PCR reads via MiXCR and lists one record per CDR3 protein. The repertoire holds 20,000 to 25,000 distinct CDR3 sequences, with roughly 6% as singletons. As for treatment: skin biopsy from PPD injection site in Mantoux-positive individual. A UMI-containing oligonucleotide was joined by 3' ligation to the TCR cDNA template. Sequenced material: skin, taken from a tuberculin skin test site. Receptors originate from an adult in good health.

This clonotype was seen many times. The chain couples TRBV19 to TRBJ2-1; 7 bases are a match to TRBD2. The CDR3 is made up of 15 amino acids. Per the germline V gene, CDR1 is LNHDA and CDR2 is SQIVND (reference sequence). Trimming took 7 bases from V and 10 from J; bases not matched to a gene: 16. The CDR3 nucleotides read TGTGCCAGTAACTCTCGGGGGGTCCGCTCTGGGGAGCAGTTCTTC. It translates to CASNSRGVRSGEQFF.

CDR3 region: CSVEDRGASYEQYF. CDR3 nucleotide sequence: TGCAGCGTGGAGGACAGGGGTGCGTCCTACGAGCAGTACTTC. The chain recombines TRBV29-1 with TRBJ2-7; 9 nucleotides match TRBD1. Trimming at V came to 6 bases and at J to 1 base, leaving 7 bases not matched to a gene. CDR1 and CDR2 from the germline V gene are SQVTM and ANQGSEA. The CDR3 sequence is 14 residues long.

This clonotype has ten or more counts. The CDR3 DNA sequence: TGTGCCAGCAGTGAACGGGGGACAGGGTCCTACGAGCAGTACTTC. Its translation is CASSERGTGSYEQYF. This sequence joins TRBV6-1 and TRBJ2-7; 9 positions match TRBD1. Germline V gives CDR1 MNHNS, CDR2 SASEGT. The CDR3 has 15 residues. J was trimmed by 1 base and V by 2 bases; bases with no gene match: 3.

Ten or more counts support this clonotype. The genes are TRBV20-1 and TRBJ2-7; TRBD2 agrees at 9 bases. CDR1 DFQATT and CDR2 SNEGSKA come from the germline V gene (reference sequence). Unmatched junction bases numbered 10, after V lost 5 bases and J lost 2 bases. The CDR3 loop spans 15 amino acids. CDR3 DNA: TGCAGTGCTTATTTAGCGGGAGAGAGGGCCTACGAGCAGTACTTC. Translation: CSAYLAGERAYEQYF.